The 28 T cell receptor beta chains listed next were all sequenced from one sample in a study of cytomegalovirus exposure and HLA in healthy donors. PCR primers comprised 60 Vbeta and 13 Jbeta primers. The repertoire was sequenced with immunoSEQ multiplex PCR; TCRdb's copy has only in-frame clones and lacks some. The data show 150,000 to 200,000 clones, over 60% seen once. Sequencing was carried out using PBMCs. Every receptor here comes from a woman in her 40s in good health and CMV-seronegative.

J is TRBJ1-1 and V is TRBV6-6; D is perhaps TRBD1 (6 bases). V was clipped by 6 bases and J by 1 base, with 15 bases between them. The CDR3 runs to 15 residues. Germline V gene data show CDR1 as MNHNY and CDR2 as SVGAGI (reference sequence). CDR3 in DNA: TGTGCCAGCAGCGATAACAGGGCCGGGAACACTGAAGCTTTCTTT. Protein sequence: CASSDNRAGNTEAFF.

CDR3: CASSYGGAEAFF. CDR3 nucleotides: TGTGCCAGCAGTTACGGGGGGGCTGAAGCTTTCTTT. This rearrangement joins TRBV6-6 to TRBJ1-1, with D possibly TRBD1 on 5 matching bases. The CDR3 has 12 residues. V was clipped by 2 bases and J by 6 bases, with 7 bases between them. The germline CDR1 and CDR2 sequences are MNHNY and SVGAGI (reference sequence).

The CDR3 bases are TGTGCCAGCAGCCAACACAGGGGCTCCTACGAGCAGTACTTC. It codes for CASSQHRGSYEQYF. The chain links TRBV5-8 to TRBJ2-7; TRBD1 matches 7 bases. With 4 bases clipped from V and 0 bases from J, the junction kept 4 bases outside the gene matches. This CDR3 has 14 residues. The V gene's germline CDR1 is SGHTS and CDR2 YDEGEE.

As DNA, the CDR3 is TGTGCCAGCAGGGAGGAAGCTGTGGCAAACTATGGCTACACCTTC. It translates to CASREEAVANYGYTF. V usage is TRBV6-1 and J usage is TRBJ1-2; D is unresolved. Trimming left V 6 bases short and J 2 bases short, with 16 bases between. Germline assignment: CDR1 MNHNS and CDR2 SASEGT. CDR3 size: 15 residues.

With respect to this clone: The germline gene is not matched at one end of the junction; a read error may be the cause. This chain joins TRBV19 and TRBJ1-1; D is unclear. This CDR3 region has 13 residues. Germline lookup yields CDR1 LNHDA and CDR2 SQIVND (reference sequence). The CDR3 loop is CASSIRVNPEAFF. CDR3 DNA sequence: TGTGCCAGTAGCATTCGGGTGAACCCTGAAGCTTTCTTT.

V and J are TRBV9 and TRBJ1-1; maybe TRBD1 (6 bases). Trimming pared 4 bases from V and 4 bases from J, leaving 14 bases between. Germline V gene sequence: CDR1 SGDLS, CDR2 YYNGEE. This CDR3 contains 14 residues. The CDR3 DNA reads TGTGCCAGCAGCTTGACCACAGGGACCACTGAAGCTTTCTTT. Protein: CASSLTTGTTEAFF.

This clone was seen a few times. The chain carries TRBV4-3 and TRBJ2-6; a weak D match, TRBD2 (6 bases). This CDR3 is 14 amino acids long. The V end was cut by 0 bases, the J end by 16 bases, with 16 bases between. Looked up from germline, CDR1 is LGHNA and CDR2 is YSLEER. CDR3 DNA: TGCGCCAGCAGCCAAGAGACCCAGGGTGGGGGGCTGACTTTC. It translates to CASSQETQGGGLTF.

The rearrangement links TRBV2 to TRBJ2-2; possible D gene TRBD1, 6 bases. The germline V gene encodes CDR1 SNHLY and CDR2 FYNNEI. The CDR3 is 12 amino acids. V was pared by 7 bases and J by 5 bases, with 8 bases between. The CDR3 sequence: CASTGETGELFF. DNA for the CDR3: TGTGCCAGCACAGGGGAGACCGGGGAGCTGTTTTTT.

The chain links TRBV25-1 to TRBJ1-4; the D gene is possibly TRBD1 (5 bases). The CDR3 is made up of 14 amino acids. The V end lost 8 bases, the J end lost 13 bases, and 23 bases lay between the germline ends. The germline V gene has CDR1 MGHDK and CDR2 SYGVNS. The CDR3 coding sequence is TGTGCCAGCCCTATTACAGGCGAGTTTGATGGACTGTTTTTT. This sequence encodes CASPITGEFDGLFF.

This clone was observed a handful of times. CDR3 region: CAWSSVVRLAGSYEQYF. As DNA, the CDR3 is TGTGCCTGGAGCAGTGTCGTCCGACTAGCGGGTTCCTACGAGCAGTACTTC. The chain recombines TRBV30 with TRBJ2-7; 10 bases agree with TRBD2. The germline V gene has CDR1 GTSNPN and CDR2 SVGIG (reference sequence). The CDR3 covers 17 residues. Trimming at V came to 3 bases and at J to 1 base, leaving 12 bases not matched to a gene.

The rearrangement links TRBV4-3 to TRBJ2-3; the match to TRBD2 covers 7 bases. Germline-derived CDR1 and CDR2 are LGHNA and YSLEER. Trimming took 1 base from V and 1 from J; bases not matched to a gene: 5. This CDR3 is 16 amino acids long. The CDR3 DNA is TGCGCCAGCAGCCAAGGCGGGAGCGGTCGCACAGATACGCAGTATTTT. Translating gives CASSQGGSGRTDTQYF.

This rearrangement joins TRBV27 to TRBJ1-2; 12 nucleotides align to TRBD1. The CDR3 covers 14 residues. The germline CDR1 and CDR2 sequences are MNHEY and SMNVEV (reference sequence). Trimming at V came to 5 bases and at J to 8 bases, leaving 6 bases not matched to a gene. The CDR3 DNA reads TGTGCCAGCAGTCTTGGGACAGGGGGCTCGGGCTACACCTTC. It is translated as CASSLGTGGSGYTF.

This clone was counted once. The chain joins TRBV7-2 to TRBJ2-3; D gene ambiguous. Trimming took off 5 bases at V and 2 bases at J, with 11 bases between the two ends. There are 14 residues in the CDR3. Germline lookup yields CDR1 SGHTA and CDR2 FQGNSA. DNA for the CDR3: TGTGCCAGCAGCGCCCGGAGATACACAGATACGCAGTATTTT. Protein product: CASSARRYTDTQYF.

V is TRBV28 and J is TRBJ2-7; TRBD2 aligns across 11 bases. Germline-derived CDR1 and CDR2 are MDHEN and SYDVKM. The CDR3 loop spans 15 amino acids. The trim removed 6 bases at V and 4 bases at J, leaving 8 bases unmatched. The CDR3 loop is CASRPPGLADYEQYV. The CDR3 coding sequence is TGTGCCAGCAGACCTCCGGGACTAGCGGATTACGAGCAGTACGTC.

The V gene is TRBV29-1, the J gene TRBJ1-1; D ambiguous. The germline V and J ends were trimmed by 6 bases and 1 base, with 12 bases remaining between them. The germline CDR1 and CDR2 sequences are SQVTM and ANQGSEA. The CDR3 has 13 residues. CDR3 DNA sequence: TGCAGCGTCCCAGAGGGAGGGAACACTGAAGCTTTCTTT. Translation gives CSVPEGGNTEAFF.

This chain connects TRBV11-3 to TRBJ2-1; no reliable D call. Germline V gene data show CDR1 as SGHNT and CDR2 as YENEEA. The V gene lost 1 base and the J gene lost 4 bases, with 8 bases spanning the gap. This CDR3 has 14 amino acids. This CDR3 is CASSLAATYNEQFF. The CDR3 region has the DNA TGTGCCAGCAGCTTAGCAGCGACTTACAATGAGCAGTTCTTC.

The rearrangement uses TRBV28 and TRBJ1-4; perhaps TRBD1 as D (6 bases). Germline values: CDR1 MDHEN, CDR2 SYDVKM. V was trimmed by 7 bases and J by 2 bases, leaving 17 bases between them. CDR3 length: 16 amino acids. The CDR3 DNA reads TGTGCCAGCAAGGGGAGGGGGGGTGCGACTAATGAAAAACTGTTTTTT. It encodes CASKGRGGATNEKLFF. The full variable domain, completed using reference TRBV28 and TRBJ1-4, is DVKVTQSSRYLVKRTGEKVFLECVQDMDHENMFWYRQDPGLGLRLIYFSYDVKMKEKGDIPEGYSVSREKKERFSLILESASTNQTSMYLCASKGRGGATNEKLFFGSGTQLSVL.

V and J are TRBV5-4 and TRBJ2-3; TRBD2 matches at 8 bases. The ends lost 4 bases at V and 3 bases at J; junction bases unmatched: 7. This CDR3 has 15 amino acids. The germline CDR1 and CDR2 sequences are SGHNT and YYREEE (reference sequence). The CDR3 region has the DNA TGTGCCAGCAGCAGATCCGGGACTAGAACAGATACGCAGTATTTT. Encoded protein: CASSRSGTRTDTQYF.

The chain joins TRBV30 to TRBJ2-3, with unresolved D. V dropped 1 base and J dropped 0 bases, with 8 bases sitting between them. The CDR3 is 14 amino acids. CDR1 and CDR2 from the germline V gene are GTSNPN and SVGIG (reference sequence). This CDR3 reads CAWSGGFSTDTQYF. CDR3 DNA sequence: TGTGCCTGGAGTGGCGGCTTTAGCACAGATACGCAGTATTTT.

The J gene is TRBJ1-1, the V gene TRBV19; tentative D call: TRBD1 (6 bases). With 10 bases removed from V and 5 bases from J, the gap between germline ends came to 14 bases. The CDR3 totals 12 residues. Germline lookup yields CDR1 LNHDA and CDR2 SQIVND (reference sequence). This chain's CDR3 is CATRGGGTEAFF. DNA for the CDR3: TGTGCCACAAGAGGGGGGGGGACTGAAGCTTTCTTT.

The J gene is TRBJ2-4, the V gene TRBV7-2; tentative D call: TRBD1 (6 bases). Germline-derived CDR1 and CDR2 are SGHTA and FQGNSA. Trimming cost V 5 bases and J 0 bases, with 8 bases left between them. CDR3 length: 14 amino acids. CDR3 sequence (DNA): TGTGCCAGCAGCCGGACAGCAGCCAAAAACATTCAGTACTTC. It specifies CASSRTAAKNIQYF.

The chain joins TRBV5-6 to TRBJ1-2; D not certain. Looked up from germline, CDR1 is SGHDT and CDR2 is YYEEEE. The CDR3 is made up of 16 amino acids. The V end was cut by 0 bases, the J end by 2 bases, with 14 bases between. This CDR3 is CASSLDRLEKNYGYTF. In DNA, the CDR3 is TGTGCCAGCAGCTTGGATAGACTCGAGAAAAACTATGGCTACACCTTC. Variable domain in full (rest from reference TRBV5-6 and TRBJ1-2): DAGVTQSPTHLIKTRGQQVTLRCSPKSGHDTVSWYQQALGQGPQFIFQYYEEEERQRGNFPDRFSGHQFPNYSSELNVNALLLGDSALYLCASSLDRLEKNYGYTFGSGTRLTVV.

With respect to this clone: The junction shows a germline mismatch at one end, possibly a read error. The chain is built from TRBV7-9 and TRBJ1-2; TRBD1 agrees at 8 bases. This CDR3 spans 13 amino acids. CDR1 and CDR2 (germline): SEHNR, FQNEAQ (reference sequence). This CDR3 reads CSSSLGRGHGYTF. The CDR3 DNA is TGTTCCAGCAGCCTCGGCAGGGGGCACGGCTACACCTTC.

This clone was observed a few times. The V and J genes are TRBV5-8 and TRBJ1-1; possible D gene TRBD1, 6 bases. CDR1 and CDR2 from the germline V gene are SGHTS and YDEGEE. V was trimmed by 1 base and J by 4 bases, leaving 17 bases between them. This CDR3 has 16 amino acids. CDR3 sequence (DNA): TGTGCCAGCAGCTTGATTGGGACACGATTCGGCACTGAAGCTTTCTTT. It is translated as CASSLIGTRFGTEAFF.

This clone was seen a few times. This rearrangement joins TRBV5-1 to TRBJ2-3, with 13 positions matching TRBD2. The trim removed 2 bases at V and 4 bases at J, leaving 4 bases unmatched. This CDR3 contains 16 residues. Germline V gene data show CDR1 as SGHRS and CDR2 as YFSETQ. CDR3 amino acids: CASSFGLAGEADTQYF. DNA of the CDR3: TGCGCCAGCAGCTTCGGACTAGCGGGAGAGGCAGATACGCAGTATTTT.

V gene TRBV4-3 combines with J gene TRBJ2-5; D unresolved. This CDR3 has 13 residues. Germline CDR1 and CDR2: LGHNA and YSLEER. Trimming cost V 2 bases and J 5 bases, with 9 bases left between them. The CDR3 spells CASSQLRSETQYF. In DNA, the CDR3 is TGCGCCAGCAGCCAACTCCGGTCGGAGACCCAGTACTTC.

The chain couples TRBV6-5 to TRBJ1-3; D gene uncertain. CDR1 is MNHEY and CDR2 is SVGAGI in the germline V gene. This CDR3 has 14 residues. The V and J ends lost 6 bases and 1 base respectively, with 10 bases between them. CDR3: CASSRGVSGNTIYF. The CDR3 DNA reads TGTGCCAGCAGCCGAGGAGTGTCTGGAAACACCATATATTTT.

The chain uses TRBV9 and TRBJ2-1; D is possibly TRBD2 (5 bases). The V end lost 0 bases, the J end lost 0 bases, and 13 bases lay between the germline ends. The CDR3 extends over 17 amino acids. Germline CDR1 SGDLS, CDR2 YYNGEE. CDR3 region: CASSVVGGLRSYNEQFF. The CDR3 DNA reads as TGTGCCAGCAGCGTAGTTGGTGGACTCCGCTCCTACAATGAGCAGTTCTTC.